This T cell receptor (beta chain) was recovered during a study of T cell repertoires in cytomegalovirus infection. The overall study: In the study, CMV epitopes included recently identified HLA-C-restricted and well-studied HLA-B-restricted ones. It can be stated that public TCR beta signatures indicated CMV infection as well as a matching HLA type.

Germline CDR1 SGHVS, CDR2 FQNEAQ. The CDR3 covers 14 residues. The V gene lost 5 bases and the J gene lost 8 bases, with 18 bases spanning the gap. TCRdb re-called the reads with MiXCR, one entry per CDR3 protein. This table has hundreds of thousands of distinct CDR3 sequences, 29% appearing once. Study-wide results and caveats: HLA-C-restricted, CMV-specific TCR beta clonotypes were dominant ex vivo. Adding up the frequency of public TCR beta families identified people who carried CMV plus the relevant HLA.

This clonotype was seen a few times. Its antigen is not identified. J is TRBJ1-2 and V is TRBV7-8; D ambiguous. The TCR was taken from a human donor in good health (CMV status not recorded). Some clones in this sample may be carry-over from other donors' samples. The specimen was cultured PBMCs, collected from culture after CMV antigen stimulation. The CDR3 protein is CASSPGERRVGYTF. CDR3 nucleotide sequence: TGTGCCAGCAGCCCCGGGGAAAGGAGGGTCGGCTACACCTTC.